Presented here are 32 T cell receptor beta chains from one specimen sequenced in a study of control samples from healthy donors and cancer patients. Method: immunoSEQ multiplex PCR; TCRdb's copy keeps in-frame clones and lacks some. Of around 120,000 clones in the sample, about 95% were seen once. Sequencing was carried out using blood. These receptors were obtained from a man aged 25 to 40 in good health.

V is TRBV7-6 and J is TRBJ1-1; no definite D call. The CDR3 contains 15 residues. Germline CDR1 reads SGHVS; CDR2 reads FNYEAQ. Trimming pared 5 bases from V and 1 base from J, leaving 14 bases between. The CDR3 nucleotides read TGTGCCAGCAGCAAAAGGGCAGGATCGAACACTGAAGCTTTCTTT. This translates into CASSKRAGSNTEAFF.

The chain carries TRBV25-1 and TRBJ2-2; no clear D. V dropped 5 bases and J dropped 2 bases, with 6 bases sitting between them. The CDR3 has 13 amino acids. Germline V gene lookup returns CDR1 MGHDK and CDR2 SYGVNS. CDR3 residues: CASSPHNTGELFF. CDR3 coding DNA: TGTGCCAGCAGTCCCCATAACACCGGGGAGCTGTTTTTT.

Worth noting for this clone: This sample includes further DNA sequences coding for the same CDR3. The gene calls are TRBV3-1 (or the pseudogene TRBV3-2) and TRBJ2-7; TRBD2 aligns across 10 bases. The CDR3 is 13 amino acids. V trimming: 5 bases; J trimming: 4 bases; junction bases outside the gene matches: 2. Germline-derived CDR1 and CDR2 are LGHDT and YNNKEL (reference sequence). Written as DNA, the CDR3 is TGTGCCAGCAGCTGGGGACTAGCGTACGAGCAGTACTTC. As protein: CASSWGLAYEQYF.

CDR3 DNA: TGTGCCTGGAGGCGACAGGGAGGATCTTCACCCCTCCACTTT. Translated: CAWRRQGGSSPLHF. The chain employs TRBV30 and TRBJ1-6, with 7 bases identical to TRBD1. The CDR3 has 14 residues. The V gene's germline CDR1 is GTSNPN and CDR2 SVGIG (reference sequence). Trimming at V came to 3 bases and at J to 9 bases, leaving 8 bases not matched to a gene. Drawing the rest from reference TRBV30 and TRBJ1-6, the complete variable domain is SQTIHQWPATLVQPVGSPLSLECTVEGTSNPNLYWYRQAAGRGLQLLFYSVGIGQISSEVPQNLSASRPQDRQFILSSKKLLLSDSGFYLCAWRRQGGSSPLHFGNGTRLTVT.

J is TRBJ1-2 and V is TRBV7-2; perhaps TRBD1 as D (5 bases). With 1 base removed from V and 3 bases from J, the gap between germline ends came to 12 bases. This CDR3 has 15 amino acids. Germline V gives CDR1 SGHTA, CDR2 FQGNSA. The CDR3 DNA reads TGTGCCAGCAGCTTAGGTGAGGGGCACTACTATGGCTACACCTTC. As protein: CASSLGEGHYYGYTF. The variable domain in full, with the rest retrieved from reference TRBV7-2 and TRBJ1-2, is GAGVSQSPSNKVTEKGKDVELRCDPISGHTALYWYRQSLGQGLEFLIYFQGNSAPDKSGLPSDRFSAERTGGSVSTLTIQRTQQEDSAVYLCASSLGEGHYYGYTFGSGTRLTVV.

This clone was seen a few times. The chain employs TRBV27 and TRBJ1-3; D is ambiguous. CDR1 and CDR2 (germline): MNHEY, SMNVEV (reference sequence). V was cut by 5 bases and J by 0 bases, with 14 bases left in between. The length of the CDR3 is 16 residues. The CDR3 is CASSTRAYLSGNTIYF. Written as DNA, the CDR3 is TGTGCCAGCAGTACTAGGGCATACCTCTCTGGAAACACCATATATTTT.

This chain joins TRBV4-2 and TRBJ1-1; D is unresolved. CDR3 size: 14 residues. The V and J ends lost 0 bases and 11 bases respectively, with 16 bases between them. CDR1 LGHNA and CDR2 YNFKEQ come from the germline V gene. The CDR3 protein is CASSQERSQPGAFF. For the CDR3, the DNA is TGTGCCAGCAGCCAAGAAAGGAGTCAGCCTGGGGCTTTCTTT.

This chain links TRBV18 with TRBJ1-4, with 10 bases fitting TRBD1. Germline loops: CDR1 KGHSH, CDR2 LQKENI. This CDR3 has 16 amino acids. V lost 3 bases and J lost 7; bases outside the gene matches: 8. CDR3 bases: TGTGCCAGCTCACCCGTTCGACAGGGGGCGGGTGAAAAACTGTTTTTT. This sequence encodes CASSPVRQGAGEKLFF.

Only one count was recorded for this clone. V usage is TRBV18 and J usage is TRBJ2-2; D gene unclear. V dropped 5 bases and J dropped 4 bases, with 14 bases sitting between them. The CDR3 runs to 15 residues. Germline CDR1 and CDR2: KGHSH and LQKENI. The CDR3 region has the DNA TGTGCCAGCTCATTTAACCCCCCAGGCACCGGGGAGCTGTTTTTT. Translating gives CASSFNPPGTGELFF.

This clone was recorded a few times. The genes are TRBV5-1 and TRBJ1-1; unclear D gene. The CDR3 has 13 residues. The V end was cut by 7 bases, the J end by 1 base, with 11 bases between. In germline, CDR1 is SGHRS, CDR2 YFSETQ. Here the CDR3 reads CASFTGGNTEAFF. DNA for the CDR3: TGCGCCAGCTTTACCGGAGGGAACACTGAAGCTTTCTTT. Together with reference TRBV5-1 and TRBJ1-1, the CDR3 gives the full variable domain: KAGVTQTPRYLIKTRGQQVTLSCSPISGHRSVSWYQQTPGQGLQFLFEYFSETQRNKGNFPGRFSGRQFSNSRSEMNVSTLELGDSALYLCASFTGGNTEAFFGQGTRLTVV.

The chain joins TRBV7-9 to TRBJ2-5, with D tentatively TRBD2 (5 bases). Germline V gene data show CDR1 as SEHNR and CDR2 as FQNEAQ (reference sequence). This CDR3 comprises 15 residues. Trimming cost V 3 bases and J 4 bases, with 15 bases left between them. The CDR3 DNA is TGTGCCAGCAGCTTTTCTGCCGGGGAAGGAGAGACCCAGTACTTC. Translation: CASSFSAGEGETQYF.

V usage is TRBV9 and J usage is TRBJ2-7; D tentatively reads TRBD1 or TRBD2 (5 bases each). This CDR3 has 15 amino acids. Trimming left V 0 bases short and J 2 bases short, with 12 bases between. Germline V lookup: CDR1 SGDLS, CDR2 YYNGEE. CDR3 protein: CASSVDPGTAYEQYF. The CDR3 DNA follows: TGTGCCAGCAGCGTAGATCCGGGGACCGCCTACGAGCAGTACTTC.

This chain links TRBV9 with TRBJ2-1, with 10 positions matching TRBD2. This CDR3 comprises 16 residues. Trimming removed 2 bases from V and 4 bases from J; junction bases left unmatched: 6. Germline V gene lookup returns CDR1 SGDLS and CDR2 YYNGEE. This CDR3 is CASSVGLAGVYNEQFF. As DNA, the CDR3 is TGTGCCAGCAGCGTTGGCCTAGCGGGGGTTTACAATGAGCAGTTCTTC.

The chain links TRBV7-9 to TRBJ1-4, with a tentative D call TRBD1 (6 bases). The V gene's germline CDR1 is SEHNR and CDR2 FQNEAQ (reference sequence). The CDR3 covers 14 residues. V lost 5 bases to trimming and J lost 8 bases, with 15 bases between them. The CDR3 nucleotides are TGTGCCAGCAGCCGCGACAGGATGGGGGAAAAACTGTTTTTT. It codes for CASSRDRMGEKLFF. The full variable domain, completed using reference TRBV7-9 and TRBJ1-4, is DTGVSQNPRHKITKRGQNVTFRCDPISEHNRLYWYRQTLGQGPEFLTYFQNEAQLEKSRLLSDRFSAERPKGSFSTLEIQRTEQGDSAMYLCASSRDRMGEKLFFGSGTQLSVL.

The chain joins TRBV4-3 to TRBJ1-1, with D unresolved. The CDR3 sequence is 15 residues long. The germline V gene encodes CDR1 LGHNA and CDR2 YSLEER. Trimming shortened V by 0 bases and J by 1 base, and 9 bases separated the two germline ends. The CDR3, as DNA: TGCGCCAGCAGCCAAGATGGGGTAGAGAACACTGAAGCTTTCTTT. Translation: CASSQDGVENTEAFF.

The J gene is TRBJ1-6, the V gene TRBV19; the D gene is possibly TRBD1 (6 bases). V lost 3 bases and J lost 2, with 11 bases in between. The CDR3 extends over 16 amino acids. Germline CDR1 reads LNHDA; CDR2 reads SQIVND (reference sequence). CDR3 DNA sequence: TGTGCCAGTAGTATGTTACAGGGACCCTATAATTCACCCCTCCACTTT. Amino acids: CASSMLQGPYNSPLHF.

The chain combines TRBV28 with TRBJ1-6, with 12 nucleotides matching TRBD1. In germline, CDR1 is MDHEN, CDR2 SYDVKM. The ends lost 6 bases at V and 7 bases at J; junction bases unmatched: 7. This CDR3 comprises 16 residues. The CDR3 sequence: CASSSGQGAGNSPLHF. The CDR3 nucleotides are TGTGCCAGCAGCTCGGGACAGGGGGCAGGAAATTCACCCCTCCACTTT.

This CDR3 is CASSQIRGGDINYGYTF. The CDR3 coding sequence is TGTGCCAGCAGCCAAATACGGGGCGGAGATATTAACTATGGCTACACCTTC. The rearrangement joins TRBV14 to TRBJ1-2, with a possible D match to TRBD1 (5 bases). V was pared by 2 bases and J by 1 base, with 17 bases between. Germline assignment: CDR1 SGHDN and CDR2 FVKESK. CDR3 size: 17 residues.

This sequence joins TRBV19 and TRBJ2-7, with D maybe TRBD1 (5 bases). Deletions cut 2 bases from V and 3 bases from J, with 8 bases between. This CDR3 region has 13 residues. The germline V gene has CDR1 LNHDA and CDR2 SQIVND (reference sequence). CDR3 coding DNA: TGTGCCAGTAGTATAAACAGGAACTACGAGCAGTACTTC. As protein: CASSINRNYEQYF.

J is TRBJ2-3 and V is TRBV19; no firm D call. This CDR3 spans 12 amino acids. The V and J ends lost 5 bases and 4 bases respectively, with 7 bases between them. The germline gives CDR1 LNHDA, CDR2 SQIVND (reference sequence). The CDR3 reads CASSLTADTQYF. The CDR3 DNA reads as TGTGCCAGTAGTCTTACAGCAGATACGCAGTATTTT.

The rearrangement joins TRBV9 to TRBJ2-3; D is perhaps TRBD1 (5 bases). The CDR3 extends over 14 amino acids. Germline V gene lookup returns CDR1 SGDLS and CDR2 YYNGEE. V lost 1 base and J 1 base, leaving 7 bases between the germline ends. CDR3 loop: CASSVTTGTDTQYF. The CDR3 coding sequence is TGTGCCAGCAGCGTAACGACAGGCACAGATACGCAGTATTTT.

V usage is TRBV19 and J usage is TRBJ2-1; 9 nucleotides align to TRBD2. Germline CDR1 is LNHDA and CDR2 is SQIVND (reference sequence). CDR3 length: 14 residues. The V gene end was trimmed by 5 bases and the J gene end by 8 bases; junction bases not matched to a gene: 7. DNA of the CDR3: TGTGCCAGTAGTTATGGCGGGGGGGCCGATGAGCAGTTCTTC. Translating it yields CASSYGGGADEQFF.

This clone was detected only once. This chain joins TRBV7-8 and TRBJ2-1; TRBD2 aligns across 12 bases. Looked up from germline, CDR1 is SGHVS and CDR2 is FQNEAQ. This CDR3 has 18 residues. Trimming took 1 base from V and 0 from J; bases not matched to a gene: 4. CDR3 nucleotide sequence: TGTGCCAGCAGCTTAGGATCACTAGCGGGGGGCTCCTACAATGAGCAGTTCTTC. This sequence encodes CASSLGSLAGGSYNEQFF.

A remark on this clone: The sample carries other DNA sequences with the same CDR3. The CDR3 DNA reads TGTGCCAGCAGCTTGGGACGAAATGAGCAGTTCTTC. It translates to CASSLGRNEQFF. The V call is TRBV7-9, the J call TRBJ2-1; D possibly matches TRBD1 or TRBD2 (5 bases each). This CDR3 contains 12 residues. V lost 3 bases to trimming and J lost 7 bases, with 7 bases between them. CDR1 and CDR2 from the germline V gene are SEHNR and FQNEAQ (reference sequence).

The chain joins TRBV2 to TRBJ1-5; 8 bases are a match to TRBD1. The germline gives CDR1 SNHLY, CDR2 FYNNEI. With V trimmed by 5 bases and J by 4 bases, 10 bases remained unmatched. The CDR3 has 16 amino acids. The CDR3 coding sequence is TGTGCCAGCAGTCCCCTCGGACAGGGTAGGAATCAGCCCCAGCATTTT. Amino acids: CASSPLGQGRNQPQHF.

The gene calls are TRBV9 and TRBJ2-2; 10 bases match TRBD2. Trimming took 3 bases from V and 4 from J; bases not matched to a gene: 15. The CDR3 runs to 19 residues. The germline V gene encodes CDR1 SGDLS and CDR2 YYNGEE. The CDR3 spells CASSDQRGGSLHGTGELFF. CDR3 bases: TGTGCCAGCAGCGACCAGCGGGGGGGCAGCCTCCATGGCACCGGGGAGCTGTTTTTT.

The gene calls are TRBV18 and TRBJ2-7; TRBD1 matches at 11 bases. Trimming removed 6 bases from V and 0 bases from J; junction bases left unmatched: 4. The V gene's germline CDR1 is KGHSH and CDR2 LQKENI. The CDR3 runs to 15 residues. The CDR3 coding sequence is TGTGCCAGCTCCTCCGGGACAGGGGGCTCCTACGAGCAGTACTTC. Its translation: CASSSGTGGSYEQYF.

The chain carries TRBV18 and TRBJ1-5, with D tentatively TRBD1 (5 bases). The V and J ends lost 2 bases and 0 bases respectively, with 8 bases between them. Germline CDR1 KGHSH, CDR2 LQKENI. The CDR3 consists of 15 residues. CDR3 sequence (DNA): TGTGCCAGCTCACCAGGGGGTTATAGCAATCAGCCCCAGCATTTT. It specifies CASSPGGYSNQPQHF.

This rearrangement joins TRBV7-9 to TRBJ1-6, with a weak D call TRBD1 (5 bases). The CDR3 loop spans 13 amino acids. V shed 8 bases and J shed 9 bases, with 14 bases lying between them. Germline CDR1 and CDR2: SEHNR and FQNEAQ (reference sequence). The CDR3 region is CASASAGSSPLHF. CDR3 coding DNA: TGTGCCAGCGCTTCGGCAGGGAGTTCACCCCTCCACTTT.

The J gene is TRBJ2-5, the V gene TRBV7-9; D remains unclear. The ends were cut back, 1 base at V and 2 bases at J, with 2 bases in the middle. Germline V CDR1 and CDR2: SEHNR, FQNEAQ (reference sequence). CDR3 size: 12 residues. CDR3 in amino acids: CASSLGQETQYF. DNA of the CDR3: TGTGCCAGCAGCTTAGGACAAGAGACCCAGTACTTC.

The chain combines TRBV5-6 with TRBJ1-5, with a tentative D call TRBD1 (5 bases). The CDR3 is 13 amino acids. Per the germline V gene, CDR1 is SGHDT and CDR2 is YYEEEE. The V and J ends lost 3 bases and 9 bases respectively, with 13 bases between them. CDR3 sequence reads: CASSSRGVPPQHF. In DNA, the CDR3 is TGTGCCAGCAGCTCCCGGGGGGTTCCGCCCCAGCATTTT.

This rearrangement joins TRBV4-1 to TRBJ2-1, with TRBD1 matching over 7 bases. This CDR3 is built from 14 residues. CDR1 and CDR2 (germline): MGHRA, YSYEKL. J gave up 13 bases and V 1 base, and 10 bases lay outside the gene matches. CDR3 region: CASSQVSARDRQFF. CDR3 DNA: TGCGCCAGCAGCCAAGTAAGCGCCCGGGACAGACAGTTCTTC.